These 21 T cell receptor beta chains came from one sample sequenced in a study of beta chain features in type 1 diabetes. Study observations and caveats: A moderate, significant TCRB CDR3 shortening appeared in type 1 diabetes across four CD4+ subsets.

Their target antigens are unknown. Reverse transcription of all isolated RNA meant that expressed TCRB transcripts were sequenced. TCRdb's copy holds only in-frame clones and misses some; the assay was immunoSEQ multiplex PCR. Among about 340,000 clones, roughly 13% were seen once, and the ten largest hold over 0.014%. The material sequenced was naive CD4+ T cells from blood. The receptors stem from a woman between 18 and 29 years old with type 1 diabetes.

The gene calls are TRBV7-2 and TRBJ1-2; 9 bases align to TRBD1. J lost 6 bases, V lost 2 bases, and 1 base had no gene match. There are 13 residues in the CDR3. Germline V CDR1 and CDR2: SGHTA, FQGNSA. The CDR3 DNA reads TGTGCCAGCAGCTTACGACAGGGGGATGGCTACACCTTC. It codes for CASSLRQGDGYTF.

The rearrangement links TRBV7-9 to TRBJ1-2; 12 positions match TRBD1. This CDR3 region has 16 residues. V gave up 7 bases and J gave up 4 bases; unmatched junction bases: 10. The germline CDR1 and CDR2 sequences are SEHNR and FQNEAQ (reference sequence). DNA for the CDR3: TGTGCCAGCACCCACAAGGGACAGGGGGCTAGCTATGGCTACACCTTC. Translation: CASTHKGQGASYGYTF. The variable domain in full, with the rest retrieved from reference TRBV7-9 and TRBJ1-2, is DTGVSQNPRHKITKRGQNVTFRCDPISEHNRLYWYRQTLGQGPEFLTYFQNEAQLEKSRLLSDRFSAERPKGSFSTLEIQRTEQGDSAMYLCASTHKGQGASYGYTFGSGTRLTVV.

A few counts support this clone. The chain carries TRBV18 and TRBJ1-1; maybe TRBD1 (5 bases). V lost 3 bases and J 4 bases, leaving 15 bases between the germline ends. The CDR3 consists of 15 residues. Germline CDR1 reads KGHSH; CDR2 reads LQKENI. The CDR3 coding sequence is TGTGCCAGCTCACCCTCTGAGGGACTAAGCACTGAAGCTTTCTTT. As protein: CASSPSEGLSTEAFF. Combining the CDR3 with reference TRBV18 and TRBJ1-1 gives the whole variable domain NAGVMQNPRHLVRRRGQEARLRCSPMKGHSHVYWYRQLPEEGLKFMVYLQKENIIDESGMPKERFSAEFPKEGPSILRIQQVVRGDSAAYFCASSPSEGLSTEAFFGQGTRLTVV.

Only a few counts were recorded for this clone. The chain combines TRBV7-8 with TRBJ2-5; TRBD1 agrees at 8 bases. This CDR3 has 18 residues. Germline V lookup: CDR1 SGHVS, CDR2 FQNEAQ. V gave up 5 bases and J gave up 3 bases; unmatched junction bases: 17. The CDR3 region has the DNA TGTGCCAGCAGCCCTAGATTTTGGACTCTGGACAGGGAAGAGACCCAGTACTTC. Protein sequence: CASSPRFWTLDREETQYF.

This clone was recorded a few times. The V and J genes are TRBV18 and TRBJ2-5; TRBD2 matches at 8 bases. The germline gives CDR1 KGHSH, CDR2 LQKENI. The CDR3 loop spans 14 amino acids. V lost 4 bases and J lost 5; bases outside the gene matches: 6. DNA of the CDR3: TGTGCCAGCTCACTACGAGCGGGAGAGGAGACCCAGTACTTC. This codes for CASSLRAGEETQYF.

This clone turned up a few times. The rearrangement links TRBV6-5 to TRBJ2-7; 7 bases fit TRBD2. Germline V gene lookup returns CDR1 MNHEY and CDR2 SVGAGI. The CDR3 has 14 amino acids. V lost 7 bases and J lost 0; bases outside the gene matches: 6. The CDR3 bases are TGTGCCAGCAAACGCGGCGGGAGCTCCTACGAGCAGTACGTC. It yields the protein CASKRGGSSYEQYV.

The chain joins TRBV7-2 to TRBJ1-1; tentative D call: TRBD1 (5 bases). Germline loops: CDR1 SGHTA, CDR2 FQGNSA. This CDR3 has 13 amino acids. The ends were cut back, 5 bases at V and 2 bases at J, with 9 bases in the middle. CDR3 amino acids: CASSHGQNTEAFF. CDR3 bases: TGTGCCAGCAGCCATGGACAAAACACTGAAGCTTTCTTT.

The CDR3 region has the DNA TGTGCCTGGAGTGTATGGGGGAGGGCCGGAGAGACCCAGTACTTC. This sequence encodes CAWSVWGRAGETQYF. The chain combines TRBV30 with TRBJ2-5, with 7 bases matching TRBD2. Germline CDR1 is GTSNPN and CDR2 is SVGIG (reference sequence). J lost 4 bases, V lost 0 bases, and 8 bases had no gene match. This CDR3 is 15 amino acids long.

In this sample, this clone turned up a few times. This CDR3 is CASSGEGVGEQYF. The CDR3, as DNA: TGTGCCAGCAGCGGAGAGGGAGTGGGGGAGCAGTACTTC. The chain uses TRBV9 and TRBJ2-7; perhaps TRBD2 as D (5 bases). Germline-derived CDR1 and CDR2 are SGDLS and YYNGEE. V lost 3 bases, J lost 7 bases, and 14 bases lay in between. The CDR3 sequence is 13 residues long.

This clone was seen only a few times. This rearrangement joins TRBV4-3 to TRBJ2-1, with TRBD2 matching over 10 bases. The CDR3 totals 15 residues. The germline V gene encodes CDR1 LGHNA and CDR2 YSLEER. V trimming: 5 bases; J trimming: 7 bases; junction bases outside the gene matches: 8. CDR3 sequence (DNA): TGCGCCAGCAGCTATGAAGCGGGAGGGGGGAATGAGCAGTTCTTC. Residues: CASSYEAGGGNEQFF.

The chain combines TRBV12-5 with TRBJ2-1, with 8 bases matching TRBD2. V shed 1 base and J 2 bases; nucleotides not matched to a gene: 16. The CDR3 spans 20 residues. Germline CDR1 reads LGHNT; CDR2 reads FRNRAP. CDR3 in amino acids: CASGLATLLTSGGAYNEQFF. The CDR3 DNA sequence: TGTGCTAGTGGTTTGGCGACCCTCCTTACTAGCGGAGGGGCCTACAATGAGCAGTTCTTC. The full variable domain, completed using reference TRBV12-5 and TRBJ2-1, is DARVTQTPRHKVTEMGQEVTMRCQPILGHNTVFWYRQTMMQGLELLAYFRNRAPLDDSGMPKDRFSAEMPDATLATLKIQPSEPRDSAVYFCASGLATLLTSGGAYNEQFFGPGTRLTVL.

The rearrangement links TRBV18 to TRBJ2-4; D remains ambiguous. Trimming took off 8 bases at V and 2 bases at J, with 16 bases between the two ends. The CDR3 has 15 amino acids. Looked up from germline, CDR1 is KGHSH and CDR2 is LQKENI. DNA for the CDR3: TGTGCCAGCACAATTTACAGTGATCCCAAAAACATTCAGTACTTC. Its protein is CASTIYSDPKNIQYF.

Concerning this clone: Distinct nucleotide sequences in the sample also encode this CDR3. The chain recombines TRBV5-1 with TRBJ1-5; no firm D call. CDR3 length: 15 residues. Germline CDR1 reads SGHRS; CDR2 reads YFSETQ. Trimming cost V 0 bases and J 4 bases, with 11 bases left between them. The CDR3 spells CASSLAGLGNQPQHF. The DNA for the CDR3 is TGCGCCAGCAGCTTGGCCGGACTGGGGAATCAGCCCCAGCATTTT.

This clone was counted between two and nine times. This chain joins TRBV12-5 and TRBJ2-7; D might be TRBD1 (5 bases). V lost 1 base, J lost 2 bases, and 9 bases lay in between. The V gene's germline CDR1 is LGHNT and CDR2 FRNRAP. The CDR3 is 14 amino acids. The CDR3: CASGLARDPYEQYV. Written as DNA, the CDR3 is TGTGCTAGTGGTTTGGCCAGGGATCCCTACGAGCAGTACGTC.

This clone has just a few counts. This sequence joins TRBV5-1 and TRBJ2-1; TRBD2 matches at 13 bases. The V segment lost 4 bases and the J segment 9 bases; nucleotides outside the gene matches: 10. CDR1 is SGHRS and CDR2 is YFSETQ in the germline V gene. This CDR3 comprises 16 residues. The DNA of the CDR3 is TGCGCCAGCAGCGGGGGACTAGCGGGATTCAGGGGTGAGCAGTTCTTC. Translation: CASSGGLAGFRGEQFF.

In its sample, this clone was seen a few times. V gene TRBV28 combines with J gene TRBJ2-2; TRBD2 agrees at 7 bases. CDR1 and CDR2 (germline): MDHEN, SYDVKM. The CDR3 sequence is 16 residues long. V was clipped by 2 bases and J by 10 bases; unmatched bases: 13. In nucleotides, the CDR3 is TGTGCCAGCAGTTTACCGGGGAGGGCAAACAATCAGGAGCTGTTTTTT. Translation: CASSLPGRANNQELFF.

This clone appeared a few times. The chain employs TRBV18 and TRBJ1-1; no clear D gene. The CDR3 extends over 13 amino acids. Trimming stripped 1 base from V and 4 bases from J, with 7 bases between. CDR1 and CDR2 from the germline V gene are KGHSH and LQKENI. CDR3 protein: CASSPQRATEAFF. In DNA, the CDR3 is TGTGCCAGCTCACCACAGAGGGCCACTGAAGCTTTCTTT.

The chain is built from TRBV18 and TRBJ1-1; D uncertain. Germline V gene data show CDR1 as KGHSH and CDR2 as LQKENI. Trimming removed 3 bases at V and 2 bases at J, with 10 bases between. CDR3 size: 14 residues. The CDR3 here is CASSPAGLNTEAFF. The CDR3 region has the DNA TGTGCCAGCTCACCGGCAGGTTTAAACACTGAAGCTTTCTTT.

The V call is TRBV12-5, the J call TRBJ1-1, with a tentative D call TRBD1 (5 bases). The V end lost 7 bases, the J end lost 4 bases, and 16 bases lay between the germline ends. The CDR3 covers 14 residues. Germline V gene data show CDR1 as LGHNT and CDR2 as FRNRAP. In DNA form, the CDR3 reads TGTGCTAGTGTCTCAAGGGACTTGTCCACTGAAGCTTTCTTT. This translates into CASVSRDLSTEAFF.

This clone was seen only a few times. The rearrangement joins TRBV6-6 to TRBJ2-7, with 7 bases aligning to TRBD1. The CDR3 totals 13 residues. The germline CDR1 and CDR2 sequences are MNHNY and SVGAGI (reference sequence). J lost 2 bases, V lost 5 bases, and 3 bases had no gene match. CDR3 region: CASSPDRPYEQYF. CDR3 sequence (DNA): TGTGCCAGCAGTCCGGACAGGCCCTACGAGCAGTACTTC.

This clone was recorded a few times. The genes are TRBV13 and TRBJ2-3; possible D gene TRBD2, 5 bases. Germline V lookup: CDR1 PRHDT, CDR2 FYEKMQ (reference sequence). Trimming pared 5 bases from V and 4 bases from J, leaving 16 bases between. The CDR3 spans 15 residues. DNA of the CDR3: TGTGCCAGCAGCCTCTACGGGGTTTGGGCAGATACGCAGTATTTT. Encoded protein: CASSLYGVWADTQYF.